Listed here is a single T cell receptor beta chain. The sample belongs to a study of blood T cell repertoires in COVID-19. Germline V gives CDR1 SGHRS, CDR2 YFSETQ. The CDR3 consists of 16 residues. Trimming removed 0 bases from V and 2 bases from J, with 15 bases in between. Clones were sequenced by immunoSEQ multiplex PCR, and TCRdb holds only the in-frame ones, with some missing. Here the sample spans some 320,000 clones, 90% being singletons. This TCR derives from a woman aged 25 to 45 who had been exposed to COVID-19. The chain links TRBV5-1 to TRBJ2-7; possible D gene TRBD1, 5 bases. The sample was PBMCs or T cells enriched from blood (not recorded which). The CDR3 reads CASSLGGKNPTYEQYF. CDR3 coding DNA: TGCGCCAGCAGCTTGGGGGGCAAAAATCCTACCTACGAGCAGTACTTC.